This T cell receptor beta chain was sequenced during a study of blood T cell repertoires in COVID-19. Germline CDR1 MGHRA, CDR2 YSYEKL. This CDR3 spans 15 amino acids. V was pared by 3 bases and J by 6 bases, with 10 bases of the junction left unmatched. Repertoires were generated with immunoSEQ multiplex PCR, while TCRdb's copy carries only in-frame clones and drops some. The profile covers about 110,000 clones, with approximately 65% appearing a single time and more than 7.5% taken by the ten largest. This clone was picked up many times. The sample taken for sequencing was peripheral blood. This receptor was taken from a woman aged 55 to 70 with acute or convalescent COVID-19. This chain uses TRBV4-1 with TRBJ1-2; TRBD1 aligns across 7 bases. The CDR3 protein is CASSQSPQGGDGYTF. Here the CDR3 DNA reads TGCGCCAGCAGCCAGAGTCCCCAGGGGGGTGATGGCTACACCTTC.